This T cell receptor (beta chain) is from a study of blood T cell repertoires in COVID-19. Study details: COVID-19 samples from acute and convalescent phases originated in the United States, Italy and Spain. T cells, B-cell-depleted T cells, or PBMCs provided the cDNA or gDNA that served as material.

In the source study's methods: Amplified reference gene primers provided the basis for estimating nucleated cell counts. Assay: immunoSEQ multiplex PCR; the TCRdb copy retains only in-frame clones and omits some. That table is the source of V, J and clone size, and D and trimming were worked out from the DNA. The data show roughly 130,000 clones, with 84% seen just once and about 12% held by the top ten. This clone has only one observation. CDR3 length: 16 amino acids. J gave up 0 bases and V 4 bases, and 7 bases lay outside the gene matches. Germline V gene lookup returns CDR1 SGDLS and CDR2 YYNGEE. The sequenced material came from peripheral blood. The rearrangement joins TRBV9 to TRBJ2-1, with 7 positions matching TRBD2. The receptor comes from a woman in her twenties or thirties who had recovered from COVID-19. CDR3 residues: CASSPWGGSSYNEQFF. The CDR3 DNA sequence: TGTGCCAGCAGCCCTTGGGGGGGGAGCTCCTACAATGAGCAGTTCTTC. The full variable domain, its missing parts supplied by reference TRBV9 and TRBJ2-1, is DSGVTQTPKHLITATGQRVTLRCSPRSGDLSVYWYQQSLDQGLQFLIQYYNGEERAKGNILERFSAQQFPDLHSELNLSSLELGDSALYFCASSPWGGSSYNEQFFGPGTRLTVL.